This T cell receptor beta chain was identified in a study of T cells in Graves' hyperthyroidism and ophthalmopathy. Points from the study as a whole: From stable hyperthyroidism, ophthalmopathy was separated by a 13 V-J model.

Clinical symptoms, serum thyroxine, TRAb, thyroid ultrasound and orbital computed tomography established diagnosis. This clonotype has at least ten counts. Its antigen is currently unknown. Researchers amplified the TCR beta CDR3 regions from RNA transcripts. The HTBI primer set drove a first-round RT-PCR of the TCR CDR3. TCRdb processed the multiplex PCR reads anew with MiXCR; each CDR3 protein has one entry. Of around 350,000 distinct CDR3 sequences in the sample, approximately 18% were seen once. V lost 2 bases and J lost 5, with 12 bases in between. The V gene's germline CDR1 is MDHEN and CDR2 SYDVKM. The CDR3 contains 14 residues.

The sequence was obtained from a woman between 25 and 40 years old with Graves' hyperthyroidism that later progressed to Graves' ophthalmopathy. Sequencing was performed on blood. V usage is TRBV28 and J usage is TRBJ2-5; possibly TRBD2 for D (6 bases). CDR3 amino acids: CASSLTGEDETQYF. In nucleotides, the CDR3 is TGTGCCAGCAGTTTAACGGGGGAGGACGAGACCCAGTACTTC. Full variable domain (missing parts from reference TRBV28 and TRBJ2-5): DVKVTQSSRYLVKRTGEKVFLECVQDMDHENMFWYRQDPGLGLRLIYFSYDVKMKEKGDIPEGYSVSREKKERFSLILESASTNQTSMYLCASSLTGEDETQYFGPGTRLLVL.